Only a few counts were recorded for the clone carrying this T cell receptor beta chain. Antigen: not known. With 1 base removed from V and 4 bases from J, the gap between germline ends came to 11 bases. The CDR3 is made up of 14 amino acids. Germline V gene sequence: CDR1 GTSNPN, CDR2 SVGIG (reference sequence). The CDR3 regions of TCR beta were amplified from RNA transcripts. Carried out on the TCR CDR3, a first-round RT-PCR used the HTBI primer set. TCRdb analysed the multiplex PCR reads with MiXCR anew, one entry per CDR3 protein. The profile shows 700,000 or so distinct CDR3 sequences, about 15% of them singletons. These data belong to a study of T cells in Graves' hyperthyroidism and ophthalmopathy. Broader study findings: Within blood appeared most thyroid clonotypes that had expanded above 0.001.

The chain carries TRBV30 and TRBJ1-3, with D possibly being TRBD1 (6 bases). This receptor was obtained from a man aged 18 to 35 with Graves' hyperthyroidism. The specimen was blood. The CDR3 protein is CAWSEQGGGNTIYF. The CDR3 DNA sequence: TGTGCCTGGAGTGAACAGGGCGGCGGAAACACCATATATTTT.